This T cell receptor beta chain derives from a study of shared T cell receptors in the human thymus. The repertoire was sequenced with immunoSEQ multiplex PCR; TCRdb's copy has only in-frame clones and lacks some. The sample shows roughly 660,000 clones, more than 75% of them seen only once. This clone occurred once. V lost 1 base, J lost 5 bases, and 12 bases lay in between. This CDR3 spans 15 amino acids. Germline V CDR1 and CDR2: SGHTA, FQGNSA. The same sample was also studied in work on human thymus T cells. That report notes: Across thymic and blood repertoires, the usage of V and J genes appeared to be biased.

The sequence was collected from a boy in the first two years of life with a congenital heart defect. Sequenced: thymocytes. This chain links TRBV7-2 with TRBJ2-1, with a tentative D call TRBD2 (6 bases). For the CDR3, the DNA is TGTGCCAGCAGCTTAGAAGCCGGGGGAAACAATGAGCAGTTCTTC. Translating it yields CASSLEAGGNNEQFF.